There are a few counts of the clone carrying this T cell receptor beta chain. What it recognizes is unknown. The record originates from a study of response to subunit inactivated influenza vaccine. Overall study findings and caveats: Authors suggested each seasonal influenza vaccination recruits few new T cells.

V was cut by 5 bases and J by 0 bases, with 20 bases left in between. In germline, CDR1 is MNHNS, CDR2 SASEGT. This CDR3 region has 19 residues. TCRdb ran MiXCR on the RT-PCR reads and lists one entry per CDR3 protein. The top ten clones hold 1.5% to 2% of a sample with fewer than 550,000 distinct CDR3 sequences, less than 30% of them seen once. Here the sequenced sample was CD4+ T cells sorted from PBMCs, taken 5 to 6 days after vaccination. The chain combines TRBV6-1 with TRBJ2-6; D may be TRBD1 or TRBD2 (5 bases each). The sequence was collected from a man between 50 and 59 years old who received an inactivated influenza vaccine. As DNA, the CDR3 is TGTGCCAGCAGTCCGCTCCGGGGCCAGGGATTCTCTGGGGCCAACGTCCTGACTTTC. Translation: CASSPLRGQGFSGANVLTF.